Each of the 3 T cell receptor beta chains below was sequenced from the same sample in a study of T-cell reconstitution after alpha-beta-depleted transplantation in children (dated by TCRdb to 2016 to 2018). Reading the label with the study, this specimen's treatment or condition is: allogeneic hematopoietic cell transplantation with graft depleted of TCRalphabeta T cells and CD19 B cells. The library was made by PCR. These reads were obtained on an Illumina HiSeq 2500. To normalize quantification of the TCRbeta repertoire, the TCR libraries were built with molecular barcoding that relied on unique molecular identifiers. Clones were called with MiXCR by TCRdb after fastp trimmed the public reads at Q25, and only in-frame beta chains were retained. Duplicate CDR3 protein sequences are folded into a single record with the most common DNA and genes. The sample table holds around 490,000 distinct CDR3 sequences, of which roughly an eighth were seen once. The top ten constitute 14% of the sample.

The material sequenced was PBMCs, mostly from graft donor cells, taken 180 days after TCRalphabeta/CD19-depleted stem cell transplant. All receptors come from a female patient aged 2-9 years who had a stem cell transplant for aplastic anemia, so the T cells may come from the graft donor.

V gene TRBV7-3 combines with J gene TRBJ2-3, with 13 bases identical to TRBD2. There are 17 residues in the CDR3. CDR1 and CDR2 (germline): SGHTA, FQGTGA. Trimming cost V 0 bases and J 0 bases; bases outside gene matches: 0. CDR3 loop: CASSLTGLAGSTDTQYF. Here the CDR3 DNA reads TGTGCCAGCAGCTTAACGGGACTAGCGGGGAGCACAGATACGCAGTATTTT.

This clonotype was seen a handful of times. The rearrangement joins TRBV5-1 to TRBJ1-1, with D perhaps TRBD1 (5 bases). CDR3 size: 13 residues. The V end was cut by 4 bases, the J end by 11 bases, with 18 bases between. Germline CDR1 is SGHRS and CDR2 is YFSETQ. CDR3 amino acids: CASSAPGGGLAFF. The CDR3 DNA reads TGCGCCAGCAGCGCTCCCGGGGGAGGATTGGCTTTCTTT.

The chain recombines TRBV20-1 with TRBJ2-1, with D tentatively TRBD1 or TRBD2 (5 bases each). CDR1 DFQATT and CDR2 SNEGSKA come from the germline V gene (reference sequence). The CDR3 sequence is 15 residues long. V gave up 5 bases and J gave up 2 bases, with 16 bases separating them. DNA for the CDR3: TGCAGTGCTGGAGGCCAGGGTAGGCCCTACAATGAGCAGTTCTTC. It encodes CSAGGQGRPYNEQFF.